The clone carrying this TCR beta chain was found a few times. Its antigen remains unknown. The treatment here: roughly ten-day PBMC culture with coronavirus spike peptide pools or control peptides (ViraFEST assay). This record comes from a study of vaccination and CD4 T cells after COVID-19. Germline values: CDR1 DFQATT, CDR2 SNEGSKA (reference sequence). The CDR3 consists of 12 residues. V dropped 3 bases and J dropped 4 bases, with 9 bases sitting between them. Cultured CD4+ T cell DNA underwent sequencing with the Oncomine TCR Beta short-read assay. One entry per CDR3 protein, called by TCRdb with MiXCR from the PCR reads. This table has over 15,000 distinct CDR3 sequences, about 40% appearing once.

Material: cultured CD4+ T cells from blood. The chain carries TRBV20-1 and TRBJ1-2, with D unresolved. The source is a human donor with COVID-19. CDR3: CSASPNTYGYTF. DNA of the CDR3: TGCAGTGCTAGTCCCAATACCTATGGCTACACCTTC.